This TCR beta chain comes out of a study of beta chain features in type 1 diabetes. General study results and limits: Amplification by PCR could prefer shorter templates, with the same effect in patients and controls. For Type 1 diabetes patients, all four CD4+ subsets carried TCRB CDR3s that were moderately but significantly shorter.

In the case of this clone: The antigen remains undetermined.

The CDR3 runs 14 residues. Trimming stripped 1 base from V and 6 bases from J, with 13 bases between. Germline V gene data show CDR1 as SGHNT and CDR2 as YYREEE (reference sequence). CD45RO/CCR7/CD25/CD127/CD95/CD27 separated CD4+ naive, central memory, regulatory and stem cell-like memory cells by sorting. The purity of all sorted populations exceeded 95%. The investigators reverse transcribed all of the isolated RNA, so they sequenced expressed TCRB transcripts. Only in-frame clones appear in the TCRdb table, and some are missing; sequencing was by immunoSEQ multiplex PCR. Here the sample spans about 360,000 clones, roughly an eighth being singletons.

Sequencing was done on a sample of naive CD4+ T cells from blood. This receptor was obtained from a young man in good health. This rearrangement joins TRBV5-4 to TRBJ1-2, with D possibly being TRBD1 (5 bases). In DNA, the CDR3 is TGTGCCAGCAGCTTGATGGTAGGGACTGATGGCTACACCTTC. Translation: CASSLMVGTDGYTF.